This T cell receptor beta chain was documented in a study of blood T cells in healthy people across ages. Study results and limitations: Strong correlation linked observed beta diversity and percent naive T cells.

Notes on this clonotype: What it binds is not known.

This CDR3 has 13 residues. The junction had 4 bases not matched to a gene; V was cut back by 1 base and J by 8 bases. Primed by a sample-barcoded 5' primer and a J-beta primer mix, a second PCR proceeded for roughly 7 to 12 cycles. Unique molecular identifiers of 12 random nucleotides labeled each cDNA. TCRdb reprocessed the 5' RACE reads with MiXCR, giving one entry per CDR3 protein. The table records approximately 940,000 distinct CDR3 sequences, under 50% of them present only once. The TCR comes from a man aged 30 to 45 in good health. Sample: blood. This chain joins TRBV12-3 or TRBV12-4 and TRBJ1-2; TRBD1 aligns across 7 bases. CDR3 coding DNA: TGTGCCAGCAGTTTAGTATTGACAGGGGGCTACACCTTC. Translated: CASSLVLTGGYTF.